This paragraph reports one T cell receptor beta chain. The target antigen is unknown. Some clones are missing from TCRdb's copy, which holds only in-frame ones; the method was immunoSEQ multiplex PCR. The sample yields about 68,000 clones, roughly 90% seen once. The entry originates in a study of T cell responses to AZD1222 COVID-19 vaccine. Background on the study: Second-dose schedules of about 4 or about 12 weeks were combined.

Trimming took 1 base from V and 5 from J, leaving 16 bases between them. This CDR3 spans 16 amino acids. Germline-derived CDR1 and CDR2 are LGHNA and YNFKEQ. The study's findings and limits: Clonal diversity was possibly underestimated, and the donors were mostly white British, with more females. Mapped onto spike, vaccine-associated CD4 TCRs spanned it and were dominant at 160-218 and 743-854. AZD1222 recipients seropositive at baseline numbered only 6 or 7.

The V gene is TRBV4-2, the J gene TRBJ2-3; either TRBD1 or TRBD2 may fit D (6 bases each). Here the sequenced sample was peripheral blood, taken on day 0 of AZD1222 vaccination. The receptor's source is an adult in good health. For the CDR3, the DNA is TGTGCCAGCAGCCAAGCGGGGGCCGGTGATCTAGATACGCAGTATTTT. Protein: CASSQAGAGDLDTQYF.